This T cell receptor beta chain was documented in a study of T cells in Graves' hyperthyroidism and ophthalmopathy. RNA transcripts provided the source from which TCR beta CDR3 regions were amplified. Initially, a first-round RT-PCR of the TCR CDR3 employed the HTBI primer set. MiXCR was run by TCRdb on the multiplex PCR reads, yielding one entry per CDR3 protein. The repertoire holds nearly 750,000 distinct CDR3 sequences, with under 45% as singletons. Trimming took off 2 bases at V and 7 bases at J, with 9 bases between the two ends. This CDR3 spans 13 amino acids. Germline V gene sequence: CDR1 SGHTA, CDR2 FQGNSA. This clonotype was observed many times. Based on clinical symptoms, serum thyroxine and TRAb, thyroid ultrasound and orbital computed tomography, diagnoses were reached.

The clonotype comes from a woman aged 40 to 49 with Graves' hyperthyroidism. The sequenced material came from blood. The chain recombines TRBV7-2 with TRBJ1-3; weak D call: TRBD1 (6 bases). CDR3: CASSLQGSNTIYF. In DNA form, the CDR3 reads TGTGCCAGCAGCTTACAGGGGTCCAACACCATATATTTT.